Sequencing of this TCR beta chain was carried out in a study of blood T cell repertoires in COVID-19. Overall study context: Material from acute and convalescent COVID-19 was sourced from the United States, Italy and Spain. PBMCs, B-cell-depleted T cells, or T cells provided the cDNA or gDNA that made up the material.

Authors' analysis steps: The assay estimated nucleated cells by amplifying reference gene primers. The protocol was immunoSEQ multiplex PCR, while the TCRdb copy is restricted to in-frame clones and leaves out a portion. For V, J and clone size, that table is used; D and trimming come from the DNA. The repertoire holds roughly 120,000 clones, with roughly 90% as singletons. The CDR3 spans 14 residues. Germline CDR1 SGHNT, CDR2 YYREEE (reference sequence). After removal of 2 bases from V and 4 bases from J, the junction contained 3 bases not matched to a gene. Material for sequencing was peripheral blood. The chain joins TRBV5-4 to TRBJ1-1; TRBD1 aligns across 9 bases. This TCR was recovered from a man aged 45-65 years with active COVID-19. CDR3 sequence: CASSLNRGPTEAFF. Written as DNA, the CDR3 is TGTGCCAGCAGCTTAAACAGGGGGCCCACTGAAGCTTTCTTT.